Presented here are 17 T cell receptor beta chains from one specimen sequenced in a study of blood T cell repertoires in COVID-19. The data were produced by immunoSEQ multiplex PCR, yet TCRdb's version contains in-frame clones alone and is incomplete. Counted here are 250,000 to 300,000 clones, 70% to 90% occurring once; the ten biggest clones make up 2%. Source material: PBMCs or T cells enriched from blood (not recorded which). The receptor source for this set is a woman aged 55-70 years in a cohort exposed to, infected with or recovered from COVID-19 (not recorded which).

The CDR3 protein is CASSYPGNSPLHF. CDR3 nucleotides: TGTGCCAGCAGTTACCCGGGGAATTCACCCCTCCACTTT. The chain combines TRBV6-5 with TRBJ1-6; D gene uncertain. V shed 2 bases and J shed 7 bases, with 6 bases lying between them. There are 13 residues in the CDR3. CDR1 and CDR2 from the germline V gene are MNHEY and SVGAGI.

CDR3 residues: CASREPRGGKGGRVRSDTQYF. CDR3 bases: TGTGCCAGCAGAGAACCCCGCGGGGGGAAAGGGGGGAGAGTGAGATCAGATACGCAGTATTTT. The chain links TRBV28 to TRBJ2-3, with 8 bases that match TRBD2. Germline-derived CDR1 and CDR2 are MDHEN and SYDVKM. Trimming took 6 bases from V and 4 from J; bases not matched to a gene: 27. The CDR3 extends over 21 amino acids.

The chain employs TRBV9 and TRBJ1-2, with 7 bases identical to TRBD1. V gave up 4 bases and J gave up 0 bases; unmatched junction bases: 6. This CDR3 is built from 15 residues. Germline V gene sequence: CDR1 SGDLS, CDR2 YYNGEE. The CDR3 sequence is CASSPRDRANYGYTF. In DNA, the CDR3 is TGTGCCAGCAGCCCCCGGGACAGAGCTAACTATGGCTACACCTTC.

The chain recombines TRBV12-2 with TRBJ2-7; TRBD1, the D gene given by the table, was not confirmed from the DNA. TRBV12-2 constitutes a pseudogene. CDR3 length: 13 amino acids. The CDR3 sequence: CASRLWTIYEQYF. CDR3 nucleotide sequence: TGTGCAAGTCGTCTTTGGACAATCTACGAGCAGTACTTC.

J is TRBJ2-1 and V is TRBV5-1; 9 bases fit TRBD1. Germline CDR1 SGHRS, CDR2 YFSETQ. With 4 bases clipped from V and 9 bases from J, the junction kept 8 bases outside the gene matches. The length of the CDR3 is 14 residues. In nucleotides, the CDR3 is TGCGCCAGCAGCCTGAGACAGGGGGGGACTGAGCAGTTCTTC. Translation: CASSLRQGGTEQFF.

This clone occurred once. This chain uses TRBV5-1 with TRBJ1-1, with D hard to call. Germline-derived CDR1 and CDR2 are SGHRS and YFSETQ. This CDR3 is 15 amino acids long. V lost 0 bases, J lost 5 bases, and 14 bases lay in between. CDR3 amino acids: CASSLVTVGGTEAFF. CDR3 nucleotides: TGCGCCAGCAGCTTGGTTACAGTCGGAGGGACTGAAGCTTTCTTT.

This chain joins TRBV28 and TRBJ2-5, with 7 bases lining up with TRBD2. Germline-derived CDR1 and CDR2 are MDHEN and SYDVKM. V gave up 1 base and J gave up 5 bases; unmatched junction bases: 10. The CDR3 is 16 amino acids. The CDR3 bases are TGTGCCAGCAGTTTATCCGGGCGGGGGAGCCATGAGACCCAGTACTTC. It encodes CASSLSGRGSHETQYF.

The chain's CDR3 is CATSRGLNTQYF. The CDR3 DNA is TGTGCCACCAGTCGAGGCCTAAATACGCAGTATTTT. The chain is built from TRBV24-1 and TRBJ2-3; no clear D gene. The CDR3 is 12 residues long. V lost 6 bases to trimming and J lost 7 bases, with 10 bases between them. CDR1 KGHDR and CDR2 SFDVKD come from the germline V gene.

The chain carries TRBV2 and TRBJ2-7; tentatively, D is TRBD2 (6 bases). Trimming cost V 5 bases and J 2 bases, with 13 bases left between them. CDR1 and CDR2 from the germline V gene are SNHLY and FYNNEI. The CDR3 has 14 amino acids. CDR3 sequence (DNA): TGTGCCAGCAGTTATCGGGGGTTTACCTACGAGCAGTACTTC. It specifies CASSYRGFTYEQYF. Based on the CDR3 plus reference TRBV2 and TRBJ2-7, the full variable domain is EPEVTQTPSHQVTQMGQEVILRCVPISNHLYFYWYRQILGQKVEFLVSFYNNEISEKSEIFDDQFSVERPDGSNFTLKIRSTKLEDSAMYFCASSYRGFTYEQYFGPGTRLTVT.

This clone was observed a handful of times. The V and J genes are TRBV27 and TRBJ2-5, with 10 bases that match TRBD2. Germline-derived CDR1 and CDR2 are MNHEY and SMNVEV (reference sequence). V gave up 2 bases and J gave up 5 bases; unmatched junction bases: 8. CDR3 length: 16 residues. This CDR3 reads CASSLRGLAGEETQYF. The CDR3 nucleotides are TGTGCCAGCAGTTTAAGGGGCCTAGCGGGAGAGGAGACCCAGTACTTC.

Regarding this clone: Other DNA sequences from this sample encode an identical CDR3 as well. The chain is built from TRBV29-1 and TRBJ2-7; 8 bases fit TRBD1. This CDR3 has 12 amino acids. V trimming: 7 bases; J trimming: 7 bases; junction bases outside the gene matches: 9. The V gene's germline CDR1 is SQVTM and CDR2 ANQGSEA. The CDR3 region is CSGRSGGYEQYF. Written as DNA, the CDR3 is TGCAGCGGGCGCTCAGGGGGCTATGAGCAGTACTTC.

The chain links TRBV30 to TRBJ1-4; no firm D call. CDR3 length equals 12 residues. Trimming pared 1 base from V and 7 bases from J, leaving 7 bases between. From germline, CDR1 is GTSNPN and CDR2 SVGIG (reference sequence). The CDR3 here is CAWSGLGEKLFF. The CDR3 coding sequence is TGTGCCTGGAGTGGGCTAGGTGAAAAACTGTTTTTT.

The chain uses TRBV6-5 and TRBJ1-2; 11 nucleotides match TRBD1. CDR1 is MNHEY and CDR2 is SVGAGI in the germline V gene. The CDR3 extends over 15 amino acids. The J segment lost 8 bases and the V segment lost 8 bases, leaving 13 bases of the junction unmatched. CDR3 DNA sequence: TGTGCCAGCGCCCCAGGCGGACAGGGGGCTCGGGGCTACACCTTC. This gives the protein CASAPGGQGARGYTF.

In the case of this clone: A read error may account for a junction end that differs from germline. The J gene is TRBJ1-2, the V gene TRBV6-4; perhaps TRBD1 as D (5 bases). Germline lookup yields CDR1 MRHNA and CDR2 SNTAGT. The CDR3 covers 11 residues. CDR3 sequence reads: CASSDAAGRYF. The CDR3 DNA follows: TGTGCCAGCAGTGACGCAGCGGGACGGTACTTC.

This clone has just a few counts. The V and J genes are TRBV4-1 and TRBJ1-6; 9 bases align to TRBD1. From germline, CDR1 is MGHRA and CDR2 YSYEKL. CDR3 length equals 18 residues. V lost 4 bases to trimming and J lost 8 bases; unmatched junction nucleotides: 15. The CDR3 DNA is TGCGCCAGCAGCCGCACGCCGGGACAGGGTAAGGGGTATTCACCCCTCCACTTT. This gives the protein CASSRTPGQGKGYSPLHF.

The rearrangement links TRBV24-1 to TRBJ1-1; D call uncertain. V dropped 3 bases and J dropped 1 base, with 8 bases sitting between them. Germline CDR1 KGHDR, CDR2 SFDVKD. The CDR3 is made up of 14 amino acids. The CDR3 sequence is CATSDHSGNTEAFF. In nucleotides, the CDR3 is TGTGCCACCAGTGATCATTCGGGGAACACTGAAGCTTTCTTT.

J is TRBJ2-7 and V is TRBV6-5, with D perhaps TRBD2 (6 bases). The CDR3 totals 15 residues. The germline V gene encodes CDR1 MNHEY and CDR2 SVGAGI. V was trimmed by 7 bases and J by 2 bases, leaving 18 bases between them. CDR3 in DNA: TGTGCCAGCAAGAAAGGAGGGCAGGGACCCTACGAGCAGTACTTC. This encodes CASKKGGQGPYEQYF.